The clone carrying this TCR beta chain was seen at least ten times. The target antigen is unknown. These data come from a study of molecular identifiers for immune sequencing clone quantification. The study's findings and limits: Single-cell amounts of spiked Jurkat TCR RNA were reportedly detectable among about a million naive cells. In naive cells, clones above 20 RNA copies held under 1% of molecules, whereas in effector cells they held over 99%.

Sorted cells numbering roughly 19,000 to 1,100,000, with 10%, 30% or 50% RNA, yielded the naive CD8 libraries. Sorting isolated naive CD8 T cells as CD8+CD4-CCR7+CD45RA+ events. Trimming removed 5 bases from V and 0 bases from J; junction bases left unmatched: 5. The length of the CDR3 is 17 residues. Germline lookup yields CDR1 LGHDT and CDR2 YNNKEL (reference sequence). Using its own MiXCR run on the PCR reads, TCRdb lists one record per CDR3 protein. The data show approximately 90,000 distinct CDR3 sequences, around 24% seen once. Specimen: naive CD8+ T cells from blood, with Jurkat cell RNA spiked in. Subset of the sample: FACS-sorted CD8+CD4-CCR7+CD45RA+ naive T cells. This TCR derives from a human donor in good health. Some libraries in this study had Jurkat cell RNA spiked in. V and J are TRBV3-1 and TRBJ2-3; TRBD2 agrees at 13 bases. CDR3 in DNA: TGTGCCAGCAGCGCCGGGACTAGCGGGACTAGCACAGATACGCAGTATTTT. Protein product: CASSAGTSGTSTDTQYF.